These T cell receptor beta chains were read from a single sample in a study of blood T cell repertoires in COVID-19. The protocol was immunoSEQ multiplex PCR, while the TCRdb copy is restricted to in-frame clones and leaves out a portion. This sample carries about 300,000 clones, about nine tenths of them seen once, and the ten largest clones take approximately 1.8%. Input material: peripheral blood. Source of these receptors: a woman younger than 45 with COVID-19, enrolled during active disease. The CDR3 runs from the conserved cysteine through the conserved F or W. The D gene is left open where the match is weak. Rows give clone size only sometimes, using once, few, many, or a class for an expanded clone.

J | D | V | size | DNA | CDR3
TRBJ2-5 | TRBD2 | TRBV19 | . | TGTGCCAGTAGAGGACTAGCGGAAGAGACCCAGTACTTC | CASRGLAEETQYF
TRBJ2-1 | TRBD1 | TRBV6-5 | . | TGTGCCAGCAGTTACGCCCTCCGGACAGGGGACAATGAGCAGTTCTTC | CASSYALRTGDNEQFF
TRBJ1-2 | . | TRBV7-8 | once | TGTGCCAGCAGCTTACCAGGGCAGGACTATGGCTACACCTTC | CASSLPGQDYGYTF
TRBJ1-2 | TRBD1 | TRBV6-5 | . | TGTGCCAGCAGTTACTCGATGGCCGGGACAGGCTATGGCTACACCTTC | CASSYSMAGTGYGYTF
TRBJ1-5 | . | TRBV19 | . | TGTGCCAGCCGGGGGATCGATCAGCCCCAGCATTTT | CASRGIDQPQHF
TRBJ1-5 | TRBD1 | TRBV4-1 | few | TGCGCCAGCAGCCCCAACAGGGGGCCAGAACAGCCCCAGCATTTT | CASSPNRGPEQPQHF
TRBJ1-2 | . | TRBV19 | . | TGTGCCAGTAGTATCGACAGGCGAGTCGGCTACACCTTC | CASSIDRRVGYTF
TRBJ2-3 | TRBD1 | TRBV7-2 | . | TGTGCCAGCAGGCGGACAGGGGTTCGGACAGATACGCAGTATTTT | CASRRTGVRTDTQYF
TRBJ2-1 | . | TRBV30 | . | TGTGCCTGGAGTGTAGGCGGGGTGCTGAATGAGCAGTTCTTC | CAWSVGGVLNEQFF
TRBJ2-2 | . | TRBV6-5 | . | TGTGCCAGCAGTCCAACAGGTCTCGTTCGGGGGGAGCTGTTTTTT | CASSPTGLVRGELFF
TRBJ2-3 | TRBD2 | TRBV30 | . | TGTGCCTGGATTCAGGCGGGGGGCAGTTCAGATACGCAGTATTTT | CAWIQAGGSSDTQYF
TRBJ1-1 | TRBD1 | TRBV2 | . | TGTGCCAGCAGTGAAGCGCAGAGGACAGGGGGATCCACTGAAGCTTTCTTT | CASSEAQRTGGSTEAFF
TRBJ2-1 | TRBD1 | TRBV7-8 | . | TGTGCCAGCACGCACCGGACAGGGAGAAACAATGAGCAGTTCTTC | CASTHRTGRNNEQFF
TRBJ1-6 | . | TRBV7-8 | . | TGTGCCAGCAGCTTAAAGGCAGGAAAAGGGGGATATAATTCACCCCTCCACTTT | CASSLKAGKGGYNSPLHF
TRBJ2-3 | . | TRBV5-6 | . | TGTGCCAGCAGCCGTCGACAGGGCACAGATACGCAGTATTTT | CASSRRQGTDTQYF
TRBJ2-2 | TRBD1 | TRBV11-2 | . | TGTGCCAGCAGCCACAGGGGGAACACCGGGGAGCTGTTTTTT | CASSHRGNTGELFF
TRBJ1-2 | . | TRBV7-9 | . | TGTGCCAGCAGCCCGCAAAGTGGGGACACTAACTATGGCTACACCTTC | CASSPQSGDTNYGYTF
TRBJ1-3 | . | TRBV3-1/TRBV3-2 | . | TGTGCCAGCAGCCAAGATACCGGGAGTGGAAACACCATATATTTT | CASSQDTGSGNTIYF
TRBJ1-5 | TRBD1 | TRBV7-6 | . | TGTGCCAGCAGCTTATGTACGGGACAGCTAAGGGAAAATCAGCCCCAGCATTTT | CASSLCTGQLRENQPQHF
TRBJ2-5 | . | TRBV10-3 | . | TGTGCCATCTCGGATAAGGGGGAGACCCAGTACTTC | CAISDKGETQYF
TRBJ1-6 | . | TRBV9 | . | TGTGCCAGCAGCGTCACAGGGAATTCACCCCTCCACTTT | CASSVTGNSPLHF
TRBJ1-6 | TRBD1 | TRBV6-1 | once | TGTGCCAGCAGTGAGGGCAGGGGGCTTTCACCCCTCCACTTT | CASSEGRGLSPLHF
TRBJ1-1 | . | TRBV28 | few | TGTGCCAGCAGGGCGAGTGGGGCGGCCACTGAAGCTTTCTTT | CASRASGAATEAFF
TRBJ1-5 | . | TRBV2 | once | TGTGCCAGCAGCGCCAGAGGGGGTGTGGGCAATCAGCCCCAGCATTTT | CASSARGGVGNQPQHF
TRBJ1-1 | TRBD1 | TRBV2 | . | TGTGCCAGCCTTAGCACAGGGGGATTAACTGAAGCTTTCTTT | CASLSTGGLTEAFF
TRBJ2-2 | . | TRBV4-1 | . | TGCGCCAGTACTAGGGTCTGGAACACCGGGGAGCTGTTTTTT | CASTRVWNTGELFF
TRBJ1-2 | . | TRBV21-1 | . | TGTGCCAGCAGCTCCGGGACAGGGGAAAACTATGGCTACACCTTC | CASSSGTGENYGYTF
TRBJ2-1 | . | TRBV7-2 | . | TGTGCCAGCAGCTTCCCCAGCAGGGATGAGCAGTTCTTC | CASSFPSRDEQFF